Listed below are T cell receptor beta chains from one sample, sequenced in a study of T-cell memory formation after mild COVID-19. TCRdb recomputed calls from the 5' RACE reads with MiXCR, one row per CDR3 protein. The sample yields about 180,000 distinct CDR3 sequences, 18% seen once. The material sequenced was PBMCs or a T cell subset sorted from them (not recorded which). These receptors were obtained from a man aged 18 to 30 who had mild COVID-19 (a few samples of this study predate the infection). Cell type and time point are not known. CDR3s include the opening cysteine and the closing phenylalanine or tryptophan. A D gene is named only where the DNA matches it firmly. Clone size is shown for a subset of rows, as once, few, many or a class of expanded clone.

CDR3 | DNA | size | J | V | D
CASSETGTTRTEAFF | TGCGCCAGCAGCGAAACAGGGACGACCCGTACTGAAGCTTTCTTT | few | TRBJ1-1 | TRBV5-1 | -
CASRRNTGATNEKLFF | TGTGCCAGCCGAAGGAACACGGGTGCAACTAATGAAAAACTGTTTTTT | few | TRBJ1-4 | TRBV7-2 | -
CASSYEQGRGQPQHF | TGTGCCAGCAGTTACGAGCAGGGGCGAGGTCAGCCCCAGCATTTT | - | TRBJ1-5 | TRBV6-6 | -
CASSASRSSNNEQFF | TGTGCCAGCAGTGCAAGTAGGTCCTCCAACAATGAGCAGTTCTTC | - | TRBJ2-1 | TRBV25-1 | -
CASSQGVGETQYF | TGTGCCAGCAGCCAAGGGGTTGGAGAGACCCAGTACTTC | - | TRBJ2-5 | TRBV3-1 | -
CASRTLRTGKGYTF | TGTGCCAGCAGAACCCTTAGGACAGGAAAAGGCTACACCTTC | - | TRBJ1-2 | TRBV6-5 | TRBD1
CASSMGNTGELFF | TGTGCCAGTAGTATGGGGAACACCGGGGAGCTGTTTTTT | few | TRBJ2-2 | TRBV19 | -
CASSPRGLISYNEQFF | TGTGCCAGCAGCCCGCGGGGGCTTATCTCCTACAATGAGCAGTTCTTC | few | TRBJ2-1 | TRBV2 | -
CASSSQVSVEQYF | TGTGCCAGCAGCTCTCAAGTATCTGTAGAGCAGTACTTC | - | TRBJ2-7 | TRBV6-6 | -
CAIKGQGGYETQYF | TGTGCCATCAAGGGACAGGGGGGTTACGAGACCCAGTACTTC | once | TRBJ2-5 | TRBV28 | TRBD1
CASSVQTKAGELFF | TGTGCCAGCAGCGTCCAGACCAAGGCCGGGGAGCTGTTTTTT | few | TRBJ2-2 | TRBV9 | -
CASSQGAGRNEKLFF | TGCGCCAGCAGCCAAGGGGCGGGCAGGAATGAAAAACTGTTTTTT | - | TRBJ1-4 | TRBV4-3 | -
CSARVIGGGVSETQYF | TGCAGTGCTAGGGTTATTGGCGGGGGGGTATCAGAGACCCAGTACTTC | - | TRBJ2-5 | TRBV20-1 | TRBD2
CASRRSVAGHGGETQYF | TGCGCCAGCAGGCGGTCAGTAGCGGGCCACGGGGGGGAGACCCAGTACTTC | few | TRBJ2-5 | TRBV5-1 | TRBD2
CAGSTSWGTGELFF | TGTGCCGGCTCGACCTCTTGGGGCACCGGGGAGCTGTTTTTT | - | TRBJ2-2 | TRBV19 | -
CASSQGYNTEAFF | TGTGCCAGCAGCCAAGGGTATAACACTGAAGCTTTCTTT | few | TRBJ1-1 | TRBV3-1 | -
CSGTPQGTQYF | TGCAGTGGGACCCCGCAGGGTACGCAGTATTTT | - | TRBJ2-3 | TRBV20-1 | -
CSARDRLSPPDTQYF | TGCAGTGCTAGAGATCGGCTTTCTCCCCCGGATACGCAGTATTTT | few | TRBJ2-3 | TRBV20-1 | -
CASSRTGGYSPLHF | TGTGCCAGCAGCCGGACAGGGGGCTATTCACCCCTCCACTTT | - | TRBJ1-6 | TRBV13 | TRBD1
CASSGDGQGNTEAFF | TGTGCCAGCAGCGGTGACGGACAGGGGAACACTGAAGCTTTCTTT | few | TRBJ1-1 | TRBV9 | TRBD1
CASSYDRVGSGELFF | TGTGCCAGCAGCTACGACAGGGTTGGGAGCGGGGAGCTGTTTTTT | few | TRBJ2-2 | TRBV28 | TRBD1
CATSETGPGYGYTF | TGTGCCACCAGTGAGACAGGGCCGGGGTATGGCTACACCTTC | few | TRBJ1-2 | TRBV24-1 | TRBD1
CASTPPFNYGYTF | TGTGCCAGCACCCCACCTTTTAACTATGGCTACACCTTC | many | TRBJ1-2 | TRBV7-2 | -
CASSLRPGVAKNIQYF | TGTGCCAGCAGTCTCCGGCCAGGGGTAGCCAAAAACATTCAGTACTTC | once | TRBJ2-4 | TRBV28 | -
CASSSGDRDAFF | TGTGCCAGCAGCTCGGGGGACAGGGATGCTTTCTTT | - | TRBJ1-1 | TRBV7-9 | TRBD1
CATSDPRTGTGDNQPQHF | TGTGCCACCAGTGACCCTAGAACCGGGACAGGGGACAATCAGCCCCAGCATTTT | few | TRBJ1-5 | TRBV24-1 | TRBD1
CSAPLAGSNIQYF | TGCAGTGCTCCCTTAGCGGGTTCAAACATTCAGTACTTC | - | TRBJ2-4 | TRBV20-1 | TRBD2
CSASGGARGEQYF | TGCAGTGCGAGTGGCGGGGCCCGGGGGGAGCAGTACTTC | - | TRBJ2-7 | TRBV20-1 | -
CASSLSGTDGYTF | TGTGCCAGCAGCCTTTCCGGGACAGATGGCTACACCTTC | - | TRBJ1-2 | TRBV4-2 | TRBD1
CASALNRNYGYTF | TGTGCCAGCGCCCTGAATCGTAACTATGGCTACACCTTC | few | TRBJ1-2 | TRBV27 | -
CASRAGSGNEKLFF | TGTGCCAGCAGAGCCGGGTCGGGTAATGAAAAACTGTTTTTT | - | TRBJ1-4 | TRBV28 | -
CASSPRMAGENTGELFF | TGTGCCAGCAGCCCAAGGATGGCGGGGGAGAACACCGGGGAGCTGTTTTTT | few | TRBJ2-2 | TRBV7-8 | TRBD2
CASSPPGVPETQYF | TGTGCCAGCTCACCACCAGGAGTCCCAGAGACCCAGTACTTC | few | TRBJ2-5 | TRBV18 | -
CASSLGPATNEKLFF | TGCGCCAGCAGCTTGGGTCCTGCAACTAATGAAAAACTGTTTTTT | many | TRBJ1-4 | TRBV5-1 | -
CASSDTGGVREQYF | TGCGCCAGCAGCGATACAGGGGGGGTACGCGAGCAGTACTTC | - | TRBJ2-7 | TRBV10-2 | -
CASSPPTAGQFF | TGTGCCAGCTCACCGCCCACCGCGGGGCAGTTCTTC | few | TRBJ2-1 | TRBV18 | -
CASSRAGDAQYF | TGTGCCAGCAGCCGGGCGGGGGACGCGCAGTATTTT | - | TRBJ2-3 | TRBV7-3 | TRBD2
CASRKGDTQYF | TGTGCCAGCAGAAAGGGCGATACGCAGTATTTT | - | TRBJ2-3 | TRBV2 | -
CASSLTQADTQYF | TGTGCCAGCAGTTTAACCCAGGCAGATACGCAGTATTTT | - | TRBJ2-3 | TRBV12-3/TRBV12-4 | -
CASSESTNRDQPQHF | TGCGCCAGCAGTGAGTCCACAAATAGGGATCAGCCCCAGCATTTT | - | TRBJ1-5 | TRBV10-2 | -
CASSLKSGFQHF | TGTGCCAGCAGCTTAAAGTCGGGGTTTCAGCATTTT | - | TRBJ1-5 | TRBV7-7 | -
CASRSTMSSYNEQFF | TGTGCCAGCAGGTCAACTATGAGCTCCTACAATGAGCAGTTCTTC | - | TRBJ2-1 | TRBV6-6 | -
CASSVYTGGNTGELFF | TGTGCCAGCAGCGTATATACAGGGGGCAACACCGGGGAGCTGTTTTTT | few | TRBJ2-2 | TRBV9 | TRBD1
CASSENGGSSYNEQFF | TGTGCCAGCAGTGAGAACGGGGGCAGCTCCTACAATGAGCAGTTCTTC | many | TRBJ2-1 | TRBV9 | -
CASSSSPRYANTEAFF | TGTGCCAGCAGTTCTTCCCCCCGCTATGCTAACACTGAAGCTTTCTTT | - | TRBJ1-1 | TRBV27 | -
CASSMTGGSETQYF | TGTGCCAGCAGCATGACAGGGGGTTCGGAGACCCAGTACTTC | - | TRBJ2-5 | TRBV7-2 | TRBD1
CASSLDRDEKLFF | TGTGCCAGCAGCTTAGACAGGGATGAAAAACTGTTTTTT | few | TRBJ1-4 | TRBV7-2 | -
CASSQIPGTAYNEQFF | TGCGCCAGCAGCCAGATCCCCGGGACTGCTTACAATGAGCAGTTCTTC | - | TRBJ2-1 | TRBV5-1 | -
CASSQGTYNEQFF | TGTGCCAGCAGCCAAGGAACCTACAATGAGCAGTTCTTC | many | TRBJ2-1 | TRBV3-1 | -
CASRIIDRGRSNEQYF | TGTGCCAGCAGGATCATAGACAGGGGGCGGAGTAACGAGCAGTACTTC | few | TRBJ2-7 | TRBV12-3/TRBV12-4 | TRBD1
CASSRRTGSDYGYTF | TGTGCCAGCTCTCGAAGGACAGGGAGTGACTATGGCTACACCTTC | few | TRBJ1-2 | TRBV18 | TRBD1
CASSFAGARGYTF | TGTGCCAGCAGTTTTGCGGGGGCGCGGGGCTACACCTTC | few | TRBJ1-2 | TRBV12-3/TRBV12-4 | -